This TCR beta chain was retrieved from a study of T cell changes during pregnancy in multiple sclerosis. Produced via immunoSEQ multiplex PCR; TCRdb's table is partial and in-frame only. There are roughly 40,000 clones in the sample; more than 80% occur only once, and about 0.4% lies in the top ten. This specimen was CD4+ T cells from peripheral blood mononuclear cells, taken in the third trimester of pregnancy. The receptor was isolated from a female donor with multiple sclerosis, enrolled in a pregnancy study.

This CDR3 is CASSLGIEETQYF. The CDR3 DNA is TGCGCCAGCAGCTTGGGAATAGAAGAGACCCAGTACTTC. The chain employs TRBV5-1 and TRBJ2-5, with D unresolved. The V gene's germline CDR1 is SGHRS and CDR2 YFSETQ. V was pared by 0 bases and J by 3 bases, with 6 bases between. This CDR3 is built from 13 residues.